This TCR beta chain was captured by sequencing in a study of shared clonotypes between healthy human individuals. CD8 cells regarded as naive lacked CD45RO, were positively chosen for CCR7, and omitted terminally differentiated effector memory CD45RA+ cells. The germline V gene encodes CDR1 SEHNR and CDR2 FQNEAQ (reference sequence). V was clipped by 5 bases and J by 3 bases, with 19 bases between them. The CDR3 has 16 residues. Genomic DNA of every subset was divided equally among multiple immunoSEQ plates. Using immunoSEQ multiplex PCR, the repertoire was profiled, and TCRdb retains in-frame clones only, with some absent. The table has around 2,000,000 clones, about 92% seen once.

V and J are TRBV7-9 and TRBJ1-1, with a tentative D call TRBD1 (5 bases). The sequence came from a man between 18 and 29 years old in good health. Some clones in this sample may be carry-over from other donors' samples. Material: naive CD8+ T cells from PBMCs. This CDR3 is CASSPGTGYFDTEAFF. The CDR3 bases are TGTGCCAGCAGCCCGGGGACCGGGTATTTCGACACTGAAGCTTTCTTT.